Sequencing of this TCR beta chain was carried out in a study of cytomegalovirus exposure and HLA in healthy donors. The PCR made use of 60 Vbeta and 13 Jbeta primers. As originally analysed: Later reanalysis found around 84 million unique TCR beta chains, around 10 million of them shared. TCRdb keeps only in-frame clones here, not all; method: immunoSEQ multiplex PCR. Clonal size and the V and J genes are those of that table, whereas D and trimming came from the DNA. The sample includes about 120,000 clones, 83% of them seen just once. This clone appeared a single time. Its antigen is unknown. Study-wide results and limits: A later examination showed that TCR association rates differed by HLA locus, with DRB1 most and HLA-C fewest.

This CDR3 comprises 13 residues. V was shortened by 5 bases and J by 7 bases, with 12 bases between the two germline ends. The germline V gene has CDR1 LNHDA and CDR2 SQIVND (reference sequence). This sequence originates from a man between 18 and 29 years old in good health and CMV-seropositive. The source material was PBMCs. V is TRBV19 and J is TRBJ1-5, with D possibly matching TRBD1 (6 bases). The CDR3 is CASSPGVWQPQHF. Written as DNA, the CDR3 is TGTGCCAGTAGTCCAGGGGTATGGCAGCCCCAGCATTTT.